This T cell receptor beta chain was profiled in a study of cytomegalovirus exposure and HLA in healthy donors. Overall study: As an earlier analysis found, about 190 million T cells yielded 90 million to 140 million unique TCR beta sequences. Overall study findings and caveats: Among the sequence variants, a highly shared cluster was likely an artifact of sequencing. TCR beta sequences reportedly predicted most subjects' HLA-A and HLA-B alleles accurately.

Points on this clone: Antigen unknown.

The PCR used 60 Vbeta and 13 Jbeta primers. The repertoire was sequenced with immunoSEQ multiplex PCR; TCRdb's copy has only in-frame clones and lacks some. Seen here are some 100,000 clones, 69% observed once, and the top ten hold roughly 5.3%. The sequence came from a woman in her seventies in good health and CMV-seropositive. The sequenced sample consisted of PBMCs.

The CDR3 nucleotides read TGTGCCAGCAGCCGCCGGGACTTATACACCGGGGAGCTGTTTTTT. It specifies CASSRRDLYTGELFF. V usage is TRBV6-6 and J usage is TRBJ2-2; maybe TRBD2 (6 bases). The germline V gene encodes CDR1 MNHNY and CDR2 SVGAGI (reference sequence). V gave up 6 bases and J gave up 3 bases, with 14 bases separating them. The CDR3 consists of 15 residues.